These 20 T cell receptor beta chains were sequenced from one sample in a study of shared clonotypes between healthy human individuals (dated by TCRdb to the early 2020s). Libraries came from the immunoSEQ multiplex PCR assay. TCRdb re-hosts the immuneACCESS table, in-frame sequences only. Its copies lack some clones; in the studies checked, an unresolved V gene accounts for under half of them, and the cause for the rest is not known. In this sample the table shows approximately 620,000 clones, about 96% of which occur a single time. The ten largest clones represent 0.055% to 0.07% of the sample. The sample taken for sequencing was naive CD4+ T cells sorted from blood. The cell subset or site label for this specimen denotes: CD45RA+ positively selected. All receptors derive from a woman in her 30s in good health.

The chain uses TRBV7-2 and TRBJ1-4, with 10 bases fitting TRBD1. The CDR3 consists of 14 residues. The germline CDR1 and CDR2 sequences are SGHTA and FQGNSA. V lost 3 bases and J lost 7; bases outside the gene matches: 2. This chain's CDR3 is CASSLRTGGEKLFF. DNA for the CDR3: TGTGCCAGCAGCTTGCGGACAGGGGGTGAAAAACTGTTTTTT.

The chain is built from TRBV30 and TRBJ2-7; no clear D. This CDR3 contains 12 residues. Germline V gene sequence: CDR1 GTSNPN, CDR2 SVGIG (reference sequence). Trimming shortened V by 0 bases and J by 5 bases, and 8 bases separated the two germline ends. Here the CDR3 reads CAWSVLPHEQYF. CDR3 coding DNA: TGTGCCTGGAGTGTACTTCCCCACGAGCAGTACTTC.

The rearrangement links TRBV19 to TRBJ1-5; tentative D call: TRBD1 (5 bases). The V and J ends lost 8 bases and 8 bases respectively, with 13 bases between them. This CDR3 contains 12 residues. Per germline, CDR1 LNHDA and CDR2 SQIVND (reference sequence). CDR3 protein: CASGRGTEPQHF. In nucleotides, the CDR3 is TGTGCCAGTGGGAGGGGCACCGAGCCCCAGCATTTT.

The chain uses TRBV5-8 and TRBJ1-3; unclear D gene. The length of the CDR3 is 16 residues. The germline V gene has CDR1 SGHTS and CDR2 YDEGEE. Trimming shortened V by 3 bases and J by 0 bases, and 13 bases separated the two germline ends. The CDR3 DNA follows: TGTGCCAGCAGCTCTTTCAGAGGCGGCTCTGGAAACACCATATATTTT. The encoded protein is CASSSFRGGSGNTIYF.

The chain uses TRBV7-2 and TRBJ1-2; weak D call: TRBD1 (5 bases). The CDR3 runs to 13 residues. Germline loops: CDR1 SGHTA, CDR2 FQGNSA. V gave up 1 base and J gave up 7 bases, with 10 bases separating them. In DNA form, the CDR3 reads TGTGCCAGCAGCTTAGATGGGGGGTCTGGCTACACCTTC. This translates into CASSLDGGSGYTF.

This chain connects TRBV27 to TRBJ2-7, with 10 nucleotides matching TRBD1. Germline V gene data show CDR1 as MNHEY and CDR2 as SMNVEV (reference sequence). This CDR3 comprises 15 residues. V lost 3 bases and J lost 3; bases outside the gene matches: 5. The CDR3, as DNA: TGTGCCAGCAGTTTCGGGGGGACAGGGGTCTACGAGCAGTACTTC. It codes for CASSFGGTGVYEQYF.

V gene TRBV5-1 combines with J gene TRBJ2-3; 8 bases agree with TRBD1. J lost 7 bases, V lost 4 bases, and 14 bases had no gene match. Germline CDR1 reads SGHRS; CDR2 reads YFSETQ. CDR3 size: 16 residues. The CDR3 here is CASSHTGRQGQNTQYF. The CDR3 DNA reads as TGCGCCAGCAGCCATACAGGTCGACAGGGGCAAAATACGCAGTATTTT.

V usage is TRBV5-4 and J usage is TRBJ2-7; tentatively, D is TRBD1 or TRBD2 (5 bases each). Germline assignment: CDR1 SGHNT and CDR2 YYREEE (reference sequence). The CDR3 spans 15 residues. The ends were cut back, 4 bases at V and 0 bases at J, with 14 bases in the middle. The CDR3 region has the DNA TGTGCCAGCAGCGTTGGGACGGGGAGCTCCTACGAGCAGTACTTC. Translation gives CASSVGTGSSYEQYF. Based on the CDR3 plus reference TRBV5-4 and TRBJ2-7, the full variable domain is ETGVTQSPTHLIKTRGQQVTLRCSSQSGHNTVSWYQQALGQGPQFIFQYYREEENGRGNFPPRFSGLQFPNYSSELNVNALELDDSALYLCASSVGTGSSYEQYFGPGTRLTVT.

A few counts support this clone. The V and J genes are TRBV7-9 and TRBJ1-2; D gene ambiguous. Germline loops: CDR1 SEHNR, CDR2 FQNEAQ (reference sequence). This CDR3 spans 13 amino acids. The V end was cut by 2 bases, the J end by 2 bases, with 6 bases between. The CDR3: CASSLSRNYGYTF. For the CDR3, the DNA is TGTGCCAGCAGCTTATCCAGGAACTATGGCTACACCTTC. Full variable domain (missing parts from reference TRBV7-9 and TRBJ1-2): DTGVSQNPRHKITKRGQNVTFRCDPISEHNRLYWYRQTLGQGPEFLTYFQNEAQLEKSRLLSDRFSAERPKGSFSTLEIQRTEQGDSAMYLCASSLSRNYGYTFGSGTRLTVV.

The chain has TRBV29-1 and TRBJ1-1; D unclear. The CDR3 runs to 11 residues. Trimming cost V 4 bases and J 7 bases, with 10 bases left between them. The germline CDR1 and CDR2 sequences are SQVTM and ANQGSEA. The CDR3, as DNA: TGCAGCGTTGGAATGTGGGGTGAAGCTTTCTTT. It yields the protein CSVGMWGEAFF. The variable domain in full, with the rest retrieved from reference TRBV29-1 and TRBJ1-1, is SAVISQKPSRDICQRGTSLTIQCQVDSQVTMMFWYRQQPGQSLTLIATANQGSEATYESGFVIDKFPISRPNLTFSTLTVSNMSPEDSSIYLCSVGMWGEAFFGQGTRLTVV.

The CDR3 DNA reads as TGTGCCAGCAAGTTCTACCAGGGACAGGGGGCTATCGGGGAGCTGTTTTTT. Translation gives CASKFYQGQGAIGELFF. The chain uses TRBV28 and TRBJ2-2; 12 bases align to TRBD1. This CDR3 is built from 17 residues. Germline values: CDR1 MDHEN, CDR2 SYDVKM. With 7 bases clipped from V and 7 bases from J, the junction kept 13 bases outside the gene matches.

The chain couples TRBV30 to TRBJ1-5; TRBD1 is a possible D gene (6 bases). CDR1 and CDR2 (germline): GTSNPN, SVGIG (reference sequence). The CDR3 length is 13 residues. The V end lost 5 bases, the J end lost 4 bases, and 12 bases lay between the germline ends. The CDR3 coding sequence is TGTGCCTGGCGACAGGATACAAATCAGCCCCAGCATTTT. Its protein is CAWRQDTNQPQHF. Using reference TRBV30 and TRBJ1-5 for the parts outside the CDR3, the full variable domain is SQTIHQWPATLVQPVGSPLSLECTVEGTSNPNLYWYRQAAGRGLQLLFYSVGIGQISSEVPQNLSASRPQDRQFILSSKKLLLSDSGFYLCAWRQDTNQPQHFGDGTRLSIL.

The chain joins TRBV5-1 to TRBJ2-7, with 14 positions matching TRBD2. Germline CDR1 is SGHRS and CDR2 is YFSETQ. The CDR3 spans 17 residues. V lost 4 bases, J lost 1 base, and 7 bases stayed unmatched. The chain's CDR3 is CASSIGLAGGQSYEQYF. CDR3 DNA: TGCGCCAGCAGCATAGGACTAGCGGGAGGTCAATCCTACGAGCAGTACTTC.

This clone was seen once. The CDR3 is CASSFGTLQETQYF. The CDR3, as DNA: TGCGCCAGCAGCTTCGGGACACTCCAAGAGACCCAGTACTTC. The chain uses TRBV5-1 and TRBJ2-5, with D maybe TRBD1 (6 bases). This CDR3 is built from 14 residues. Germline V lookup: CDR1 SGHRS, CDR2 YFSETQ. Between the trimmed V and J ends, which lost 2 bases and 1 base, there was a span of 9 bases.

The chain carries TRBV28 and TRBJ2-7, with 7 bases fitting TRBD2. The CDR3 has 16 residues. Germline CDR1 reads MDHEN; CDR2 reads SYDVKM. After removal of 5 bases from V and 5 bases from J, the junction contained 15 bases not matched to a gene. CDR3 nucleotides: TGTGCCAGCAGTCCCACTCCTATGGCGGCGGGGGACGAGCAGTACTTC. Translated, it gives CASSPTPMAAGDEQYF.

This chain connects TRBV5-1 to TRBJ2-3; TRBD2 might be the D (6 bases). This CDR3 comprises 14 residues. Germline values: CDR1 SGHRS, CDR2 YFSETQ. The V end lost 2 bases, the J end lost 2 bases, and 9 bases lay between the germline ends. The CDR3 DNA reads TGCGCCAGCAGCTTACCGGGACTCACAGATACGCAGTATTTT. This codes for CASSLPGLTDTQYF.

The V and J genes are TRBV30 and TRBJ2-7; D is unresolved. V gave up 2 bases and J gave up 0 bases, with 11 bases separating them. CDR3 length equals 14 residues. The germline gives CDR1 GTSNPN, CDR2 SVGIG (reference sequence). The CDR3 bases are TGTGCCTGGAGTTCGGGCAGGACCTCCTACGAGCAGTACTTC. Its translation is CAWSSGRTSYEQYF.

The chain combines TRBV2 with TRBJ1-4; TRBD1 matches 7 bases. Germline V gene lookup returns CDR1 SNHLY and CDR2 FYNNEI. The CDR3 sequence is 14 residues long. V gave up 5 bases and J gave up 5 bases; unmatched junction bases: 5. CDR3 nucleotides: TGTGCCAGCAGTCGGGACAGTTTAAATGAAAAACTGTTTTTT. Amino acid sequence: CASSRDSLNEKLFF.

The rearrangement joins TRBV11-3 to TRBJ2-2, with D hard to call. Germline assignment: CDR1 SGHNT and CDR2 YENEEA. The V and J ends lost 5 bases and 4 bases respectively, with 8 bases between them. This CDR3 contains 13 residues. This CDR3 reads CASSKRLTGELFF. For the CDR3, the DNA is TGTGCCAGCAGCAAGAGGCTCACCGGGGAGCTGTTTTTT.

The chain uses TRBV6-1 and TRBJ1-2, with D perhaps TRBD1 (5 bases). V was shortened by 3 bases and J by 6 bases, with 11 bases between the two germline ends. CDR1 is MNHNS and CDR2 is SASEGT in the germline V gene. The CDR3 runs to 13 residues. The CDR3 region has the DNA TGTGCCAGCAGTGATCCAGGGAGCAATGGCTACACCTTC. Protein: CASSDPGSNGYTF.